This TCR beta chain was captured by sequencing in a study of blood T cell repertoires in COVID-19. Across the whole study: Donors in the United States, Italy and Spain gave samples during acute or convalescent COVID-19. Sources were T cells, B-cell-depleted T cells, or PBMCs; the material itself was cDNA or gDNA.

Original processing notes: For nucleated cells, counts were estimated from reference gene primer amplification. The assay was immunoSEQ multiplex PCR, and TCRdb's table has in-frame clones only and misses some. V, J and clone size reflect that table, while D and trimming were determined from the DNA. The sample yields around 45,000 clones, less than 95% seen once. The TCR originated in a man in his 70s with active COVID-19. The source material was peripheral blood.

The CDR3 is CASSQSASNQPQHF. The CDR3 DNA is TGCGCCAGCAGCCAGTCAGCGAGCAATCAGCCCCAGCATTTT. This chain uses TRBV4-1 with TRBJ1-5; D not certain. The CDR3 runs 14 residues. Between the trimmed V and J ends, which lost 3 bases and 1 base, there was a span of 7 bases. Germline CDR1 MGHRA, CDR2 YSYEKL.